The 7 T cell receptor beta chains reported below all come from one sample, sequenced in a study of shared T cell receptors in the human thymus (dated by TCRdb to the early 2020s). Libraries came from the immunoSEQ multiplex PCR assay. TCRdb re-hosts the immuneACCESS table, in-frame sequences only. Its copies lack some clones; in the studies checked, an unresolved V gene accounts for under half of them, and the cause for the rest is not known. Across this sample there are roughly 660,000 clones, with roughly 90% seen only once. The ten largest account for over 0.008% of the sample. These data were also filed under a second study, of human thymus T cells.

The sample consisted of thymocytes. The receptor set was obtained from a boy less than two years old with a congenital heart defect. Donor details come from another sample of the same person, matched by shared clones.

This sequence joins TRBV5-1 and TRBJ2-7, with 8 positions matching TRBD2. J was trimmed by 3 bases and V by 4 bases; bases with no gene match: 12. Germline lookup yields CDR1 SGHRS and CDR2 YFSETQ. The CDR3 totals 16 residues. DNA for the CDR3: TGCGCCAGCAGCCCCCTGTTGACTAGCGCGAACTACGAGCAGTACTTC. This sequence encodes CASSPLLTSANYEQYF.

The rearrangement uses TRBV7-3 and TRBJ2-2; no clear D. CDR1 and CDR2 (germline): SGHTA, FQGTGA. The V end was cut by 4 bases, the J end by 7 bases, with 7 bases between. The CDR3 covers 12 residues. The CDR3, as DNA: TGTGCCAGCAGCTCCACCGGCGGGGAGCTGTTTTTT. It translates to CASSSTGGELFF.

V gene TRBV5-1 combines with J gene TRBJ2-1; D is perhaps TRBD2 (6 bases). This CDR3 is built from 12 residues. V lost 3 bases and J 8 bases, leaving 9 bases between the germline ends. Per germline, CDR1 SGHRS and CDR2 YFSETQ. CDR3 bases: TGCGCCAGCAGCTCTGGCGGGGATGAGCAGTTCTTC. Its translation is CASSSGGDEQFF.

This chain uses TRBV7-8 with TRBJ1-2; no reliable D call. Germline V gene sequence: CDR1 SGHVS, CDR2 FQNEAQ. Trimming removed 5 bases at V and 0 bases at J, with 10 bases between. The CDR3 has 14 residues. The CDR3 reads CASSLGGANYGYTF. The CDR3 nucleotides read TGTGCCAGCAGCCTTGGTGGAGCTAACTATGGCTACACCTTC.

This chain connects TRBV28 to TRBJ2-3, with 9 positions matching TRBD2. The V and J ends lost 8 bases and 5 bases, in that order; junction bases with no gene match: 20. Looked up from germline, CDR1 is MDHEN and CDR2 is SYDVKM. There are 18 residues in the CDR3. CDR3 amino acids: CASPTRTSAGGPGDTQYF. In DNA form, the CDR3 reads TGTGCCAGCCCCACCCGCACTTCCGCGGGAGGGCCCGGAGATACGCAGTATTTT.

The chain employs TRBV5-6 and TRBJ1-3, with D uncertain. Per the germline V gene, CDR1 is SGHDT and CDR2 is YYEEEE. V dropped 3 bases and J dropped 0 bases, with 10 bases sitting between them. This CDR3 has 15 amino acids. This CDR3 is CASSSETPSGNTIYF. DNA for the CDR3: TGTGCCAGCAGCTCCGAGACACCCTCTGGAAACACCATATATTTT.

The V gene is TRBV7-8, the J gene TRBJ2-7; 9 bases are shared with TRBD1. Germline loops: CDR1 SGHVS, CDR2 FQNEAQ. The CDR3 has 15 amino acids. With V trimmed by 5 bases and J by 2 bases, 7 bases remained unmatched. CDR3 DNA sequence: TGTGCCAGCAGCCTCCGGGACAGGGAGACCTACGAGCAGTACTTC. This sequence encodes CASSLRDRETYEQYF.